This passage covers 4 T cell receptor beta chains from one sample sequenced in a study of spatial heterogeneity in lung cancer. Time point denoted: blood at routine non-recurrence follow-up after resection. Unsorted samples of tumor, nontumor lung or frozen PBMC had their whole RNA sequenced. In TCRdb, the 5' RACE reads were re-called with MiXCR into one record per CDR3 protein. The sample lists more than 95,000 distinct CDR3 sequences, approximately 12% occurring once. The sample consisted of PBMCs, taken at follow-up. These receptors were collected from a male donor with early-stage non-small cell lung cancer.

This clonotype was counted many times. This chain uses TRBV28 with TRBJ2-2, with a tentative D call TRBD2 (6 bases). Trimming removed 8 bases at V and 8 bases at J, with 24 bases between. Germline V lookup: CDR1 MDHEN, CDR2 SYDVKM. This CDR3 has 16 amino acids. As DNA, the CDR3 is TGTGCCAGCGTCGGGGCGGGACGGATGTTTAGTGGGGAGCTGTTTTTT. It specifies CASVGAGRMFSGELFF. The whole variable domain, remainder taken from reference TRBV28 and TRBJ2-2, is DVKVTQSSRYLVKRTGEKVFLECVQDMDHENMFWYRQDPGLGLRLIYFSYDVKMKEKGDIPEGYSVSREKKERFSLILESASTNQTSMYLCASVGAGRMFSGELFFGEGSRLTVL.

The V call is TRBV5-6, the J call TRBJ1-1; D remains unclear. With 0 bases removed from V and 0 bases from J, the gap between germline ends came to 9 bases. CDR1 and CDR2 (germline): SGHDT, YYEEEE. CDR3 length equals 15 residues. The CDR3 nucleotides are TGTGCCAGCAGCTTGGACAGCCAAATGAACACTGAAGCTTTCTTT. This gives the protein CASSLDSQMNTEAFF.

This rearrangement joins TRBV14 to TRBJ1-1, with D uncertain. V lost 1 base and J 8 bases, leaving 5 bases between the germline ends. The CDR3 has 11 residues. Germline lookup yields CDR1 SGHDN and CDR2 FVKESK. The CDR3 protein is CASSQGGEAFF. DNA for the CDR3: TGTGCCAGCAGCCAAGGGGGAGAAGCTTTCTTT.

V gene TRBV6-1 combines with J gene TRBJ1-5; D ambiguous. Germline lookup yields CDR1 MNHNS and CDR2 SASEGT. V was pared by 0 bases and J by 5 bases, with 5 bases between. The CDR3 sequence is 13 residues long. The CDR3 coding sequence is TGTGCCAGCAGTGAAGCAGGGCATCAGCCCCAGCATTTT. Translation: CASSEAGHQPQHF.